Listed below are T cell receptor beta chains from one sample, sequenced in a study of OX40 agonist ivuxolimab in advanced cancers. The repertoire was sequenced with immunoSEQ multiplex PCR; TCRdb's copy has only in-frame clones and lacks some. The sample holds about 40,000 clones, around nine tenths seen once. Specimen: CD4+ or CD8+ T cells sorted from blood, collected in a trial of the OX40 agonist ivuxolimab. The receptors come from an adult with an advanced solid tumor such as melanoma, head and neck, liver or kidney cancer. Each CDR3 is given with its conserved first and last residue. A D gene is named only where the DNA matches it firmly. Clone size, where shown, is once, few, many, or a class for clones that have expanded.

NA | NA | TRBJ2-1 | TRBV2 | TGTGCCAGCAGTGAAGTAGGGATTGGGGATGAGCAGTTCTTC | CASSEVGIGDEQFF
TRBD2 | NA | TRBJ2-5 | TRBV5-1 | TGCGCCAGCAGCCCGGGGACTAGTCGAGAGACCCAGTACTTC | CASSPGTSRETQYF
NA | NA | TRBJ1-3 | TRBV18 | TGTGCCAGCTCAAGGGACACCTCTGGAAACACCATATATTTT | CASSRDTSGNTIYF
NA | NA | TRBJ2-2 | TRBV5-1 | TGCGCCAGCAGCTTACAGGAGACCGGGGAGCTGTTTTTT | CASSLQETGELFF
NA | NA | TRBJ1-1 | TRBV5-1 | TGCGCCAGCAGCAGGGGGGCCTCGAACACTGAAGCTTTCTTT | CASSRGASNTEAFF
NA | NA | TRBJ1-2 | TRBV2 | TGTGCCAGCAGTGAAACCAGGAGGGGCTACACCTTC | CASSETRRGYTF
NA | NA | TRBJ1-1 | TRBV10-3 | TGTGCCATCAGTCTTAGAGGGGGCACTGAAGCTTTCTTT | CAISLRGGTEAFF
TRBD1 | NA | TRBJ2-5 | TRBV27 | TGTGCCAGCAGCCTGGGACAGTTCGGAGAGACCCAGTACTTC | CASSLGQFGETQYF
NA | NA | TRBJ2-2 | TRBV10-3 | TGTGCCATCGGCGACGTGGGCGGGGAGCTGTTTTTT | CAIGDVGGELFF
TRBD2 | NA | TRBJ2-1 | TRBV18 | TGTGCCAGCTCACTCCGAGGGACTATATCAGGCAATGAGCAGTTCTTC | CASSLRGTISGNEQFF
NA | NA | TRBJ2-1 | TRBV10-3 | TGTGCCATCAGTGACCAGTGGGGGAGTCACAATGAGCAGTTCTTC | CAISDQWGSHNEQFF
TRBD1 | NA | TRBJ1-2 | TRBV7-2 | TGTGCCAGCAGCTTAGACGGCAGGGGGGACTATGGCTACACCTTC | CASSLDGRGDYGYTF
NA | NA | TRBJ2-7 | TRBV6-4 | TGTGCGCCACCATCCGAAAATTCCGAGCAGTACTTC | CAPPSENSEQYF
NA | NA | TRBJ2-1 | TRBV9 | TGTGCCAGCAGCGTAACTAGTGTAACCTACAATGAGCAGTTCTTC | CASSVTSVTYNEQFF
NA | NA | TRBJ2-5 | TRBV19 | TGTGCCAGTTCGGCGGAGGGCCGAGAGACCCAGTACTTC | CASSAEGRETQYF
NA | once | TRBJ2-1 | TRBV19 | TGTGCCAGTAGTATAGGGTACAGCAGCTCCTACAATGAGCAGTTCTTC | CASSIGYSSSYNEQFF
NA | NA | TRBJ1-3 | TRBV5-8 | TGTGCCAGCAGCCCGGGACACGGAACCTCTGGAAACACCATATATTTT | CASSPGHGTSGNTIYF
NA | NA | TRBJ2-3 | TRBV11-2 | TGTGCCAGCAGCTCGGGGGCAGATACGCAGTATTTT | CASSSGADTQYF